Described below is a single T cell receptor (beta chain) sequence and its context. Its specificity is unknown. This entry belongs to a study of beta chain features in type 1 diabetes. Study-level information: Examination of sorted cells across all samples involved about 100,000,000 cells. Study results and caveats: Shorter TCRB CDR3s, moderately but significantly so, were found in Type 1 diabetes patients in all four CD4+ subsets. The cDNA sequencing approach could over-represent high-TCR-expressing cells.

The whole isolated RNA underwent reverse transcription, so sequencing captured expressed TCRB transcripts. The table came from immunoSEQ multiplex PCR; TCRdb's copy has only in-frame clones and leaves some out. The sample includes around 710,000 clones, 9.5% to 15% of them seen just once. V shed 5 bases and J shed 5 bases, with 13 bases lying between them. The CDR3 spans 13 residues. Researchers reported sorting CD4+ naive, central memory, regulatory and stem cell-like memory cells via CD45RO/CCR7/CD25/CD127/CD95/CD27. The chain carries TRBV5-7 and TRBJ1-1, with D unclear. TRBV5-7 is an ORF, with its function uncertain. Source material: naive CD4+ T cells from blood. This receptor was identified in a man aged 25 to 45 with type 1 diabetes. The CDR3 bases are TGTGCCAGCAGACATAACGGGTGGACTGAAGCTTTCTTT. It yields the protein CASRHNGWTEAFF.